This T cell receptor beta chain was observed in a study of T cell responses to AZD1222 COVID-19 vaccine. Across the whole study: Researchers grouped second doses given at about 4 or about 12 weeks into one pool.

Study observations and caveats: Repertoire samples came only from after the peak T cell response.

On this clone: Its target is not known.

The protocol was immunoSEQ multiplex PCR, while the TCRdb copy is restricted to in-frame clones and leaves out a portion. Of some 120,000 clones listed, just over 85% are singletons. Germline values: CDR1 MGHDK, CDR2 SYGVNS. Between the trimmed V and J ends, which lost 2 bases and 0 bases, there was a span of 6 bases. This CDR3 spans 14 amino acids. The sequence was obtained from an adult in good health. This rearrangement joins TRBV25-1 to TRBJ2-3; D ambiguous. Sequences were derived from peripheral blood, sampled on day 0 of AZD1222 vaccination. The CDR3 region is CASSEPHSTDTQYF. The DNA for the CDR3 is TGTGCCAGCAGTGAACCCCATAGCACAGATACGCAGTATTTT.